These 22 T cell receptor beta chains came from one sample sequenced in a study of OX40 agonist ivuxolimab in advanced cancers. Sequencing used immunoSEQ multiplex PCR; TCRdb keeps in-frame clones, though not all of them. The data hold about 48,000 clones, with roughly 91% observed a single time. Sequenced here: CD4+ or CD8+ T cells sorted from blood, sampled in a trial of the OX40 agonist ivuxolimab. The receptor source for this set is an adult with an advanced solid tumor such as melanoma, head and neck, liver or kidney cancer.

The table lists this clone with a count of one. The rearrangement links TRBV15 to TRBJ1-5; D is ambiguous. Trimming pared 3 bases from V and 2 bases from J, leaving 8 bases between. Per germline, CDR1 LNHNV and CDR2 YYDKDF (reference sequence). CDR3 length: 14 residues. The CDR3 protein is CATSSRMGNQPQHF. CDR3 nucleotide sequence: TGTGCCACCAGCAGTCGGATGGGCAATCAGCCCCAGCATTTT.

V gene TRBV11-2 combines with J gene TRBJ1-1, with D hard to call. V lost 3 bases and J 3 bases, leaving 11 bases between the germline ends. CDR3 length: 14 amino acids. Germline V gives CDR1 SGHAT, CDR2 FQNNGV. The DNA of the CDR3 is TGTGCCAGCAGCTTTCAGAGCGGGGACACTGAAGCTTTCTTT. It codes for CASSFQSGDTEAFF. Combining the CDR3 with reference TRBV11-2 and TRBJ1-1 gives the whole variable domain EAGVAQSPRYKIIEKRQSVAFWCNPISGHATLYWYQQILGQGPKLLIQFQNNGVVDDSQLPKDRFSAERLKGVDSTLKIQPAKLEDSAVYLCASSFQSGDTEAFFGQGTRLTVV.

In its sample, this clone was seen once. The rearrangement uses TRBV7-9 and TRBJ2-6; D uncertain. Trimming pared 5 bases from V and 0 bases from J, leaving 8 bases between. CDR1 and CDR2 from the germline V gene are SEHNR and FQNEAQ (reference sequence). The CDR3 is made up of 15 amino acids. CDR3 coding DNA: TGTGCCAGCAGCGCAGACCCCTCTGGGGCCAACGTCCTGACTTTC. Residues: CASSADPSGANVLTF. The variable domain in full, with the rest retrieved from reference TRBV7-9 and TRBJ2-6, is DTGVSQNPRHKITKRGQNVTFRCDPISEHNRLYWYRQTLGQGPEFLTYFQNEAQLEKSRLLSDRFSAERPKGSFSTLEIQRTEQGDSAMYLCASSADPSGANVLTFGAGSRLTVL.

This clone was counted only a few times. The chain links TRBV7-9 to TRBJ2-5; 14 nucleotides line up with TRBD2. Germline V gives CDR1 SEHNR, CDR2 FQNEAQ (reference sequence). V lost 5 bases and J lost 1; bases outside the gene matches: 0. CDR3 length: 15 amino acids. The CDR3 nucleotides are TGTGCCAGCAGCGGGACTAGCGGGGGCCAAGAGACCCAGTACTTC. It specifies CASSGTSGGQETQYF.

The chain links TRBV11-1 to TRBJ2-2; D is perhaps TRBD1 (6 bases). In germline, CDR1 is SGHAT, CDR2 FQDESV (reference sequence). Trimming left V 2 bases short and J 0 bases short, with 13 bases between. The CDR3 length is 17 residues. The CDR3 reads CASSLMAGVANTGELFF. The CDR3 nucleotides are TGTGCCAGCAGCTTAATGGCAGGGGTCGCGAACACCGGGGAGCTGTTTTTT.

The chain carries TRBV2 and TRBJ1-1; TRBD1 aligns across 12 bases. CDR1 and CDR2 (germline): SNHLY, FYNNEI. This CDR3 is 17 amino acids long. V shed 5 bases, J shed 0 bases, and the junction held 7 bases outside the gene matches. The chain's CDR3 is CASSTWDRGQVNTEAFF. CDR3 coding DNA: TGTGCCAGCAGTACTTGGGACAGGGGGCAAGTGAACACTGAAGCTTTCTTT.

On this clone itself: At one boundary the junction diverges from the germline segment, which might be a read error. This chain links TRBV6-1 with TRBJ2-4; D possibly corresponds to TRBD1 (5 bases). CDR1 is MNHNS, CDR2 SASEGT, per germline. This CDR3 has 12 amino acids. CDR3 amino acids: CASSEQDNRRDF. CDR3 sequence (DNA): TGTGCCAGCAGTGAACAGGACAACCGACGGGACTTC.

The chain is built from TRBV10-1 and TRBJ2-1; D gene unclear. The CDR3 sequence is 16 residues long. Trimming left V 4 bases short and J 5 bases short, with 18 bases between. The germline CDR1 and CDR2 sequences are WNHNN and SYGVQD (reference sequence). The CDR3 DNA follows: TGCGCCAGCAGTGTCACCCGGACCCGAAACGACAATGAGCAGTTCTTC. It codes for CASSVTRTRNDNEQFF.

The chain combines TRBV7-6 with TRBJ2-6; TRBD2 matches at 8 bases. The CDR3 runs 16 residues. Germline lookup yields CDR1 SGHVS and CDR2 FNYEAQ. Unmatched junction bases numbered 6, after V lost 4 bases and J lost 4 bases. The CDR3 spells CASSSLGGDGANVLTF. CDR3 bases: TGTGCCAGCAGCTCCCTCGGGGGGGACGGGGCCAACGTCCTGACTTTC.

The chain recombines TRBV6-5 with TRBJ1-1; weak D call: TRBD1 (6 bases). V lost 6 bases to trimming and J lost 11 bases, with 13 bases between them. Germline V gives CDR1 MNHEY, CDR2 SVGAGI. This CDR3 is built from 11 residues. In DNA, the CDR3 is TGTGCCAGCAGGGGGGGGGCCCGGGCTTTCTTT. Protein sequence: CASRGGARAFF.

The chain links TRBV7-2 to TRBJ2-5, with 10 bases lining up with TRBD2. The germline gives CDR1 SGHTA, CDR2 FQGNSA. Trimming cost V 5 bases and J 5 bases; bases outside gene matches: 14. The CDR3 sequence is 17 residues long. CDR3 sequence (DNA): TGTGCCAGCAGCCCGCGACTAGCGGGCGTTGGGGGGGAGACCCAGTACTTC. This codes for CASSPRLAGVGGETQYF. The full variable domain, with the rest looked up from reference TRBV7-2 and TRBJ2-5, is GAGVSQSPSNKVTEKGKDVELRCDPISGHTALYWYRQSLGQGLEFLIYFQGNSAPDKSGLPSDRFSAERTGGSVSTLTIQRTQQEDSAVYLCASSPRLAGVGGETQYFGPGTRLLVL.

This chain links TRBV5-1 with TRBJ2-1; D remains ambiguous. V lost 1 base, J lost 5 bases, and 7 bases lay in between. This CDR3 is built from 13 residues. Germline CDR1 is SGHRS and CDR2 is YFSETQ. CDR3 nucleotides: TGCGCCAGCAGCTTGCGACTCCACAATGAGCAGTTCTTC. As protein: CASSLRLHNEQFF.

The rearrangement links TRBV10-3 to TRBJ1-5; D not certain. Germline-derived CDR1 and CDR2 are ENHRY and SYGVKD. CDR3 length: 13 amino acids. The ends were cut back, 6 bases at V and 1 base at J, with 7 bases in the middle. This chain's CDR3 is CAIRSESNQPQHF. CDR3 coding DNA: TGTGCCATCAGATCAGAGAGCAATCAGCCCCAGCATTTT.

V is TRBV27 and J is TRBJ2-2; maybe TRBD1 (6 bases). CDR3 length equals 16 residues. V lost 1 base, J lost 1 base, and 10 bases lay in between. Germline V gene lookup returns CDR1 MNHEY and CDR2 SMNVEV (reference sequence). Here the CDR3 reads CASSLWAGVNTGELFF. CDR3 nucleotide sequence: TGTGCCAGCAGTTTATGGGCAGGGGTGAACACCGGGGAGCTGTTTTTT.

The chain recombines TRBV30 with TRBJ1-6; 7 nucleotides agree with TRBD1. The CDR3 consists of 13 residues. With 0 bases clipped from V and 9 bases from J, the junction kept 2 bases outside the gene matches. Germline assignment: CDR1 GTSNPN and CDR2 SVGIG (reference sequence). The CDR3 sequence is CAWSVSGGSPLHF. In DNA form, the CDR3 reads TGTGCCTGGAGTGTATCAGGGGGTTCACCCCTCCACTTT.

This clone was observed a few times. For the CDR3, the DNA is TGTGCCAGCAGCCAAGATAGCGGGACAGGGTTTGAAAAACTGTTTTTT. The encoded protein is CASSQDSGTGFEKLFF. The chain recombines TRBV4-2 with TRBJ1-4; 9 nucleotides agree with TRBD1. The V and J ends lost 0 bases and 7 bases, in that order; junction bases with no gene match: 6. The CDR3 runs 16 residues. Germline V CDR1 and CDR2: LGHNA, YNFKEQ.

The chain combines TRBV7-6 with TRBJ1-3; no clear D gene. The CDR3 has 15 residues. Trimming shortened V by 1 base and J by 0 bases, and 7 bases separated the two germline ends. Germline loops: CDR1 SGHVS, CDR2 FNYEAQ. For the CDR3, the DNA is TGTGCCAGCAGCTTAGTAGGGCCCTCTGGAAACACCATATATTTT. Protein: CASSLVGPSGNTIYF. The full variable domain, with the rest looked up from reference TRBV7-6 and TRBJ1-3, is GAGVSQSPRYKVTKRGQDVALRCDPISGHVSLYWYRQALGQGPEFLTYFNYEAQQDKSGLPNDRFSAERPEGSISTLTIQRTEQRDSAMYRCASSLVGPSGNTIYFGEGSWLTVV.

The rearrangement joins TRBV6-5 to TRBJ2-5, with 9 nucleotides matching TRBD2. The germline CDR1 and CDR2 sequences are MNHEY and SVGAGI. The CDR3 is 14 amino acids. The J segment lost 3 bases and the V segment lost 11 bases, leaving 10 bases of the junction unmatched. The CDR3 sequence: CASNAGGYEETQYF. CDR3 sequence (DNA): TGTGCCTCGAATGCGGGGGGGTACGAAGAGACCCAGTACTTC.

This chain joins TRBV7-9 and TRBJ2-3; TRBD2 matches at 8 bases. Germline values: CDR1 SEHNR, CDR2 FQNEAQ (reference sequence). The J segment lost 2 bases and the V segment lost 7 bases, leaving 5 bases of the junction unmatched. The CDR3 totals 14 residues. CDR3 DNA: TGTGCCAGCATTAGCGGGGATCTCACAGATACGCAGTATTTT. Protein: CASISGDLTDTQYF.

V usage is TRBV28 and J usage is TRBJ1-2; 8 bases are shared with TRBD1. This CDR3 is built from 13 residues. V shed 6 bases and J 4 bases; nucleotides not matched to a gene: 4. The germline V gene has CDR1 MDHEN and CDR2 SYDVKM. The CDR3 is CASSPTGGYGYTF. The CDR3 DNA reads TGTGCCAGCAGCCCTACAGGGGGCTATGGCTACACCTTC.

This chain connects TRBV4-1 to TRBJ2-4; TRBD2 matches at 10 bases. CDR3 length equals 17 residues. Trimming at V came to 4 bases and at J to 3 bases, leaving 9 bases not matched to a gene. The germline CDR1 and CDR2 sequences are MGHRA and YSYEKL. The CDR3 coding sequence is TGCGCCAGCAGCCCCCCAGGAGCGGGGGGGCGCAAAAACATTCAGTACTTC. This translates into CASSPPGAGGRKNIQYF.

This chain connects TRBV25-1 to TRBJ2-1; TRBD2 matches 11 bases. CDR1 MGHDK and CDR2 SYGVNS come from the germline V gene. After removal of 3 bases from V and 8 bases from J, the junction contained 6 bases not matched to a gene. This CDR3 region has 15 residues. CDR3 nucleotides: TGTGCCAGCAGTGACTTGACTAGCGGGGACTATGAGCAGTTCTTC. Protein product: CASSDLTSGDYEQFF.